This T cell receptor (beta chain) was profiled in a study of control samples from healthy donors and cancer patients. Sequencing was performed with immunoSEQ multiplex PCR; in TCRdb, only in-frame clones are kept and a portion is missing. The sample consists of 60,000 or so clones, around 90% of them appearing once. The CDR3 is made up of 15 amino acids. Germline-derived CDR1 and CDR2 are ENHRY and SYGVKD. V lost 3 bases and J lost 4; bases outside the gene matches: 6. The chain uses TRBV10-3 and TRBJ2-5; 9 positions match TRBD2. The sequenced material came from blood. This sequence originates from a man aged 45-65 years in good health. CDR3 sequence reads: CAISDSAGGGETQYF. The CDR3 bases are TGTGCCATCAGTGATTCTGCGGGAGGGGGAGAGACCCAGTACTTC.